Each of the 21 T cell receptor beta chains below was sequenced from the same sample in a study of OX40 agonist ivuxolimab in advanced cancers. The method was the immunoSEQ multiplex PCR assay. TCRdb obtained this table from immuneACCESS and retained in-frame rearrangements with V and J assigned. These tables miss some clones; where compared with another copy, unresolved V genes account for less than half of the shortfall, and the remainder is unexplained. For this sample the table gives more than 65,000 clones, of which 85% were detected only once. Roughly 0.8% of the sample rests with the top ten. The sample was CD4+ or CD8+ T cells sorted from blood, taken in a trial of the OX40 agonist ivuxolimab. The receptors originated from an adult with an advanced solid tumor such as melanoma, head and neck, liver or kidney cancer.

This rearrangement joins TRBV4-2 to TRBJ1-3, with 8 bases matching TRBD1. The germline V gene has CDR1 LGHNA and CDR2 YNFKEQ. With 4 bases clipped from V and 2 bases from J, the junction kept 4 bases outside the gene matches. This CDR3 has 15 residues. CDR3 sequence reads: CASSLGQGAGNTIYF. CDR3 in DNA: TGTGCCAGCAGCCTTGGACAGGGCGCTGGAAACACCATATATTTT.

The chain is built from TRBV7-8 and TRBJ1-5, with TRBD1 matching 7 bases. This CDR3 has 13 amino acids. Unmatched junction bases numbered 0, after V lost 1 base and J lost 6 bases. Germline V gene lookup returns CDR1 SGHVS and CDR2 FQNEAQ. In nucleotides, the CDR3 is TGTGCCAGCAGCTTAGGACAGGGTCAGCCCCAGCATTTT. This gives the protein CASSLGQGQPQHF.

V is TRBV19 and J is TRBJ1-2, with TRBD1 as a possible D gene (6 bases). This CDR3 region has 15 residues. V lost 9 bases and J lost 2, with 19 bases in between. Looked up from germline, CDR1 is LNHDA and CDR2 is SQIVND (reference sequence). The CDR3 loop reads CASQATAGVNYGYTF. The CDR3 DNA is TGTGCCAGCCAAGCGACGGCAGGGGTGAACTATGGCTACACCTTC.

The chain employs TRBV6-1 and TRBJ1-1, with D perhaps TRBD1 (5 bases). The V and J ends lost 4 bases and 1 base respectively, with 7 bases between them. The CDR3 consists of 13 residues. Looked up from germline, CDR1 is MNHNS and CDR2 is SASEGT. The CDR3 DNA reads TGTGCCAGCAGTGGGGGGGGGAACACTGAAGCTTTCTTT. Translation: CASSGGGNTEAFF.

The chain carries TRBV28 and TRBJ2-3; D ambiguous. Trimming left V 5 bases short and J 9 bases short, with 12 bases between. CDR1 is MDHEN and CDR2 is SYDVKM in the germline V gene. The CDR3 runs to 12 residues. The CDR3 sequence is CASSPPGFTQYF. The CDR3 DNA follows: TGTGCCAGCAGTCCACCGGGCTTCACGCAGTATTTT.

The rearrangement uses TRBV5-7 and TRBJ2-3; TRBD2 agrees at 11 bases. TRBV5-7 has ORF status, its function being uncertain. V trimming: 0 bases; J trimming: 5 bases; junction bases outside the gene matches: 5. The CDR3 runs to 16 residues. The chain's CDR3 is CASSLGLAGSEDTQYF. The CDR3 DNA sequence: TGTGCCAGCAGCTTGGGACTAGCGGGGTCGGAAGATACGCAGTATTTT.

This chain links TRBV7-9 with TRBJ2-3; TRBD2 matches 9 bases. CDR1 is SEHNR and CDR2 is FQNEAQ in the germline V gene (reference sequence). This CDR3 comprises 16 residues. The V segment lost 3 bases and the J segment 2 bases; nucleotides outside the gene matches: 6. The CDR3 DNA follows: TGTGCCAGCAGCTTGCTAGCGGGGACGGTCACAGATACGCAGTATTTT. This sequence encodes CASSLLAGTVTDTQYF. The full variable domain, completed using reference TRBV7-9 and TRBJ2-3, is DTGVSQNPRHKITKRGQNVTFRCDPISEHNRLYWYRQTLGQGPEFLTYFQNEAQLEKSRLLSDRFSAERPKGSFSTLEIQRTEQGDSAMYLCASSLLAGTVTDTQYFGPGTRLTVL.

The chain joins TRBV6-5 to TRBJ1-2, with D perhaps matching TRBD1 (5 bases). V was pared by 0 bases and J by 5 bases, with 7 bases between. This CDR3 is 13 amino acids long. CDR1 is MNHEY and CDR2 is SVGAGI in the germline V gene. CDR3 in amino acids: CASSYSGEYGYTF. Here the CDR3 DNA reads TGTGCCAGCAGTTACTCGGGGGAGTATGGCTACACCTTC.

This chain connects TRBV28 to TRBJ2-7, with D unresolved. Germline loops: CDR1 MDHEN, CDR2 SYDVKM. Trimming removed 8 bases from V and 1 base from J, with 12 bases in between. The CDR3 sequence is 13 residues long. The CDR3 DNA reads TGTGCCAGCCAGCCAGGCAGTTCCTACGAGCAGTACTTC. It yields the protein CASQPGSSYEQYF.

V gene TRBV7-3 combines with J gene TRBJ1-1, with D possibly being TRBD1 (5 bases). CDR3 length equals 13 residues. Germline loops: CDR1 SGHTA, CDR2 FQGTGA. Trimming took 5 bases from V and 6 from J, leaving 13 bases between them. The CDR3 reads CASSPHSGAEAFF. As DNA, the CDR3 is TGTGCCAGCAGCCCACATTCGGGGGCTGAAGCTTTCTTT.

This chain joins TRBV27 and TRBJ1-2; D may be TRBD1 (6 bases). V was cut by 7 bases and J by 5 bases, with 17 bases left in between. The germline CDR1 and CDR2 sequences are MNHEY and SMNVEV (reference sequence). The CDR3 is 14 amino acids. Written as DNA, the CDR3 is TGTGCCAGCATGGGGGCGGGAGGGAGTTATGGCTACACCTTC. It specifies CASMGAGGSYGYTF.

V gene TRBV6-6 combines with J gene TRBJ1-2, with D tentatively TRBD1 (5 bases). The germline V and J ends were trimmed by 7 bases and 3 bases, with 12 bases remaining between them. The CDR3 is 13 residues long. Germline V lookup: CDR1 MNHNY, CDR2 SVGAGI (reference sequence). CDR3 in amino acids: CASKMGRHYGYTF. The CDR3 DNA follows: TGTGCCAGCAAAATGGGACGGCACTATGGCTACACCTTC.

The V gene is TRBV30, the J gene TRBJ2-7; D tentatively reads TRBD1 or TRBD2 (7 bases each). V lost 2 bases and J lost 4, with 15 bases in between. Germline V gives CDR1 GTSNPN, CDR2 SVGIG (reference sequence). The CDR3 length is 14 residues. In DNA form, the CDR3 reads TGTGCCTGGAGTAACGGCAGGGGGGGGTACGAGCAGTACTTC. Protein product: CAWSNGRGGYEQYF. Complete variable domain (other parts from reference TRBV30 and TRBJ2-7): SQTIHQWPATLVQPVGSPLSLECTVEGTSNPNLYWYRQAAGRGLQLLFYSVGIGQISSEVPQNLSASRPQDRQFILSSKKLLLSDSGFYLCAWSNGRGGYEQYFGPGTRLTVT.

The chain employs TRBV13 and TRBJ2-7; 7 bases match TRBD2. The J segment lost 2 bases and the V segment lost 4 bases, leaving 8 bases of the junction unmatched. From germline, CDR1 is PRHDT and CDR2 FYEKMQ (reference sequence). The CDR3 is made up of 15 amino acids. The CDR3 sequence is CASSSPGGSTYEQYF. The CDR3 nucleotides read TGTGCCAGCAGCTCCCCGGGAGGTTCCACCTACGAGCAGTACTTC.

The chain employs TRBV6-5 and TRBJ2-5; 12 nucleotides line up with TRBD1. The ends lost 4 bases at V and 9 bases at J; junction bases unmatched: 12. Germline V lookup: CDR1 MNHEY, CDR2 SVGAGI. The CDR3 extends over 16 amino acids. In DNA, the CDR3 is TGTGCCAGCAGTTCACTAAAGGGACAGGGGGCTGGGGCCCAGTACTTC. Protein product: CASSSLKGQGAGAQYF.

The rearrangement joins TRBV18 to TRBJ2-7; 7 bases line up with TRBD1. The trim removed 4 bases at V and 4 bases at J, leaving 1 base unmatched. The CDR3 runs 12 residues. The germline CDR1 and CDR2 sequences are KGHSH and LQKENI. In nucleotides, the CDR3 is TGTGCCAGCTCACAACAGGGGTACGAGCAGTACTTC. This encodes CASSQQGYEQYF. The full variable domain, its missing parts supplied by reference TRBV18 and TRBJ2-7, is NAGVMQNPRHLVRRRGQEARLRCSPMKGHSHVYWYRQLPEEGLKFMVYLQKENIIDESGMPKERFSAEFPKEGPSILRIQQVVRGDSAAYFCASSQQGYEQYFGPGTRLTVT.

The chain couples TRBV5-1 to TRBJ1-2, with D unresolved. Germline V CDR1 and CDR2: SGHRS, YFSETQ. The CDR3 spans 14 residues. V gave up 4 bases and J gave up 7 bases, with 17 bases separating them. The chain's CDR3 is CASSPDGPTGGYTF. The DNA of the CDR3 is TGCGCCAGCAGCCCCGACGGACCCACCGGTGGCTACACCTTC.

The rearrangement joins TRBV2 to TRBJ2-5, with 11 positions matching TRBD2. CDR1 is SNHLY and CDR2 is FYNNEI in the germline V gene. The junction had 6 bases not matched to a gene; V was cut back by 8 bases and J by 4 bases. The CDR3 loop spans 14 amino acids. CDR3 DNA: TGTGCCAGCCGGGGACTAGCGGAATCAGAGACCCAGTACTTC. It encodes CASRGLAESETQYF.

The V gene is TRBV6-5, the J gene TRBJ2-3; D remains unclear. The CDR3 contains 13 residues. V was clipped by 5 bases and J by 3 bases, with 9 bases between them. Germline lookup yields CDR1 MNHEY and CDR2 SVGAGI. DNA for the CDR3: TGTGCCAGCAGTCGAGCTACAACAGATACGCAGTATTTT. It encodes CASSRATTDTQYF.

The chain has TRBV19 and TRBJ1-2; TRBD1 matches at 9 bases. The V gene's germline CDR1 is LNHDA and CDR2 SQIVND (reference sequence). V lost 9 bases to trimming and J lost 2 bases; unmatched junction nucleotides: 16. The CDR3 runs 17 residues. For the CDR3, the DNA is TGTGCCAGCCACCGGGACAGGGATCCCTTCTCCAACTATGGCTACACCTTC. It translates to CASHRDRDPFSNYGYTF.

The rearrangement links TRBV7-3 to TRBJ2-5; 9 nucleotides match TRBD2. The CDR3 has 15 amino acids. Looked up from germline, CDR1 is SGHTA and CDR2 is FQGTGA. J lost 4 bases, V lost 1 base, and 4 bases had no gene match. The CDR3 region is CASSLNSGSGETQYF. Here the CDR3 DNA reads TGTGCCAGCAGCTTAAATAGCGGGAGTGGAGAGACCCAGTACTTC.